The rows below give T cell receptor beta chains drawn from one sample of a study of blood T cell repertoires in COVID-19. TCRdb's table, derived via immunoSEQ multiplex PCR, lists solely in-frame clones and lacks some. The sample yields 180,000 or so clones, 82% seen once. The specimen sequenced was PBMCs or T cells enriched from blood (not recorded which). These receptors were collected from a man in his fifties or sixties who had recovered from COVID-19. CDR3s include the opening cysteine and the closing phenylalanine or tryptophan. The D gene is left open where the match is weak. Clone size, where shown, is once, few, many, or a class for clones that have expanded.

clone size	D gene	V gene	J gene	CDR3 protein	CDR3 DNA
-	TRBD1	TRBV11-1	TRBJ2-7	CASSLAGQGADEQYF	TGTGCCAGCAGCTTAGCGGGACAGGGGGCGGACGAGCAGTACTTC
medium-sized	-	TRBV2	TRBJ2-7	CATTLADSYEQYF	TGTGCCACCACGCTAGCCGATTCCTACGAGCAGTACTTC
once	TRBD1	TRBV2	TRBJ2-1	CASSGDRVNEQFF	TGTGCCAGCAGTGGTGACAGGGTCAATGAGCAGTTCTTC
-	TRBD1	TRBV19	TRBJ1-1	CASAQGVYTEAFF	TGTGCCAGTGCACAGGGGGTTTACACTGAAGCTTTCTTT
-	TRBD1	TRBV7-3	TRBJ2-1	CASSLGTGLNEQFF	TGTGCCAGCAGCCTGGGGACAGGGTTGAATGAGCAGTTCTTC
-	TRBD1	TRBV12-5	TRBJ2-2	CASGAGTGGIGTGELFF	TGTGCTAGTGGTGCCGGGACAGGGGGCATAGGTACCGGGGAGCTGTTTTTT
-	-	TRBV7-2	TRBJ1-2	CASSLGEDGYTF	TGTGCCAGCAGCTTAGGAGAGGATGGCTACACCTTC
once	-	TRBV2	TRBJ1-5	CASRRTDNSNQPQHF	TGTGCCAGCAGAAGGACAGACAATAGCAATCAGCCCCAGCATTTT
-	TRBD1	TRBV24-1	TRBJ2-3	CATSESGTVSTDTQYF	TGTGCCACCAGTGAGTCCGGGACAGTGAGCACAGATACGCAGTATTTT
-	-	TRBV6-5	TRBJ2-1	CATRRELASYNEQFF	TGTGCCACCCGTCGCGAGCTCGCCTCCTACAATGAGCAGTTCTTC
-	TRBD2	TRBV4-1	TRBJ2-1	CASSQEGSGGSSYNEQFF	TGCGCCAGCAGCCAAGAAGGTAGCGGGGGGAGCTCCTACAATGAGCAGTTCTTC
-	TRBD2	TRBV6-5	TRBJ2-7	CAESGDPSYEQYF	TGTGCTGAGAGCGGGGATCCCTCCTACGAGCAGTACTTC
-	TRBD1	TRBV19	TRBJ1-2	CASSQGQGVNYGYTF	TGTGCCAGTAGCCAGGGACAGGGGGTGAACTATGGCTACACCTTC
-	-	TRBV28	TRBJ2-7	CASSIDSSNEQYF	TGTGCCAGCAGTATAGACAGTTCGAACGAGCAGTACTTC
-	-	TRBV7-9	TRBJ1-4	CASSSTREGEKLFF	TGTGCCAGCAGCTCGACACGCGAGGGAGAAAAACTGTTTTTT
-	TRBD1	TRBV28	TRBJ2-3	CASSLPGQGVTQYF	TGTGCCAGCAGTTTACCGGGACAGGGAGTTACGCAGTATTTT
-	TRBD1	TRBV5-1	TRBJ2-1	CASSRGVPGQGYNEQFF	TGCGCCAGCAGCAGAGGAGTTCCGGGACAGGGATACAATGAGCAGTTCTTC
-	-	TRBV28	TRBJ1-1	CASITGGAGNTEAFF	TGTGCCAGCATTACCGGGGGGGCAGGGAACACTGAAGCTTTCTTT
-	TRBD2	TRBV7-8	TRBJ2-2	CASSLGLNTGELFF	TGTGCCAGCAGCTTGGGACTAAACACCGGGGAGCTGTTTTTT
-	-	TRBV28	TRBJ1-3	CATENFGNTIYF	TGTGCCACCGAGAACTTCGGAAACACCATATATTTT
-	TRBD2	TRBV20-1	TRBJ2-1	CSRGGVNEQFF	TGCAGCCGCGGGGGGGTGAATGAGCAGTTCTTC
-	TRBD2	TRBV29-1	TRBJ2-5	CSVEGGLAETQYF	TGCAGCGTTGAAGGGGGACTAGCGGAGACCCAGTACTTC
-	-	TRBV6-5	TRBJ2-2	CASRQGVATGELFF	TGTGCCAGCAGACAGGGCGTAGCGACCGGGGAGCTGTTTTTT
-	-	TRBV9	TRBJ1-1	CASSLLSGYAEAFF	TGTGCCAGCAGCTTGTTATCGGGTTACGCTGAAGCTTTCTTT